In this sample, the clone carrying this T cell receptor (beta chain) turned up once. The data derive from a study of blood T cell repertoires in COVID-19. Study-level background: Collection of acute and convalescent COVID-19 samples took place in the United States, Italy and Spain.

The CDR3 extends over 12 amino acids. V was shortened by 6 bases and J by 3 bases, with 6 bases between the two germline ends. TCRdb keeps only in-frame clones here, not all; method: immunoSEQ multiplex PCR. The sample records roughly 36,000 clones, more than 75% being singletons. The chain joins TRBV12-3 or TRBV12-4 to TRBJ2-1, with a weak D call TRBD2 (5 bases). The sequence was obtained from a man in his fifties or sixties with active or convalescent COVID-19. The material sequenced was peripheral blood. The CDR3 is CASSTSYNEQFF. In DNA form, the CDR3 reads TGTGCCAGCAGCACTAGCTACAATGAGCAGTTCTTC.